A selection of T cell receptor beta chains follows, all from one sample in a study of cytomegalovirus exposure and HLA in healthy donors. Using immunoSEQ multiplex PCR, the repertoire was profiled, and TCRdb retains in-frame clones only, with some absent. The sample includes 100,000 to 150,000 clones, 83% seen only once; the top ten take more than 3.5%. Material for sequencing was PBMCs. The receptor source for this set is a woman in her 40s in good health and CMV-seropositive. The CDR3 runs from the conserved cysteine through the conserved F or W. The order of the fields is clone size, D gene, V gene, J gene, CDR3 DNA, CDR3 protein. The D gene is left open where the match is weak. Size is stated for part of the rows, as once, few or many counts, or as a class when the clone is expanded.

>few|TRBD2|TRBV5-1|TRBJ2-1
TGCGCCAGCAGCTTGTACGGTAGCGGGAGGGCCTTCAATGAGCAGTTCTTC
CASSLYGSGRAFNEQFF
>-|TRBD1|TRBV5-4|TRBJ1-2
TGTGCCAGCAGCCCGACAGGGATCTATGGCTACACCTTC
CASSPTGIYGYTF
>-|-|TRBV18|TRBJ2-5
TGTGCCAGCTCACCGGTTAGTTCAGAGACCCAGTACTTC
CASSPVSSETQYF
>-|TRBD1|TRBV2|TRBJ2-7
TGTGCCAGATCGACAGGGGGCGGGTGGGAGCAGTACTTC
CARSTGGGWEQYF
>-|-|TRBV5-4|TRBJ2-1
TGTGCCAGCAGCCTCCTCCCTTTCTCGGTGGGGGGACTGGTTGGCAATGAGCAGTTCTTC
CASSLLPFSVGGLVGNEQFF
>-|-|TRBV19|TRBJ1-1
TGTGCCAGTTTCAGAGGGGGTACTGAAGCTTTCTTT
CASFRGGTEAFF
>-|-|TRBV25-1|TRBJ1-2
TGTGCCAGCAGTTCGCTGATGAGCTCCTATGGCTACACCTTC
CASSSLMSSYGYTF
>-|-|TRBV19|TRBJ2-7
TGTGCCAGTAGTATCCGGGTCGGCTACGAGCAGTACTTC
CASSIRVGYEQYF
>-|-|TRBV6-4|TRBJ2-2
TGTGCCAGCAGTGACGGGGGCGCCGACACCGGGGAGCTGTTTTTT
CASSDGGADTGELFF
>-|TRBD2|TRBV6-5|TRBJ2-3
TGTGCCGCCAAAGCCGGTCCGGGAGGGGCAGATACGCAGTATTTT
CAAKAGPGGADTQYF
>-|-|TRBV9|TRBJ1-1
TGTGCCAGCAGCGCCGGACACGTCGAGTGGGACACTGAAGCTTTCTTT
CASSAGHVEWDTEAFF
>-|TRBD2|TRBV12-5|TRBJ2-1
TGTGCTAGCGCCGGACTAGCGGGAGTCGATGAGCAGTTCTTC
CASAGLAGVDEQFF
>-|TRBD2|TRBV29-1|TRBJ2-7
TGCAGCGGAGGGACTAGCGGTAAAGCCGAGCAGTACTTC
CSGGTSGKAEQYF